The next 29 T cell receptor beta chains were all read from a single sample in a study of blood T cell repertoires in COVID-19 (dated by TCRdb to about 2020). Libraries were constructed by the immunoSEQ multiplex PCR assay. Sourced from immuneACCESS, this table was stored by TCRdb with only in-frame sequences that have V and J called. A share of the clones is absent; for the studies checked, an unresolved V gene accounts for under half, and the remainder has no known explanation. This sample gives about 190,000 clones in total; 84% of them show up just once. The ten largest clones take up 3.2% of the sample. The sequencing input was PBMCs or T cells enriched from blood (not recorded which). These receptors all come from a woman aged 30 to 39 who had recovered from COVID-19.

The chain combines TRBV19 with TRBJ2-3; 11 nucleotides agree with TRBD2. Trimming took 5 bases from V and 2 from J; bases not matched to a gene: 6. Looked up from germline, CDR1 is LNHDA and CDR2 is SQIVND (reference sequence). There are 16 residues in the CDR3. The CDR3: CASSPGTSGITDTQYF. The CDR3 nucleotides are TGTGCCAGTAGTCCAGGGACTAGCGGAATCACAGATACGCAGTATTTT.

The chain recombines TRBV5-6 with TRBJ1-1; D is ambiguous. The CDR3 sequence is 13 residues long. Trimming cost V 0 bases and J 2 bases, with 5 bases left between them. Per germline, CDR1 SGHDT and CDR2 YYEEEE. In DNA form, the CDR3 reads TGTGCCAGCAGCTTGGGAGGCAACACTGAAGCTTTCTTT. This translates into CASSLGGNTEAFF.

The chain recombines TRBV24-1 with TRBJ2-2; perhaps TRBD2 as D (5 bases). Trimming removed 4 bases from V and 0 bases from J, with 17 bases in between. This CDR3 has 18 amino acids. Germline loops: CDR1 KGHDR, CDR2 SFDVKD. This chain's CDR3 is CATSDPPGRQANTGELFF. CDR3 DNA sequence: TGTGCCACCAGTGACCCTCCGGGGAGACAAGCGAACACCGGGGAGCTGTTTTTT.

CDR3 DNA sequence: TGCGCCAGCAGCTTGAGCGGAAACTCTGGAAACACCATATATTTT. Its protein product is CASSLSGNSGNTIYF. The genes are TRBV5-1 and TRBJ1-3, with D hard to call. Looked up from germline, CDR1 is SGHRS and CDR2 is YFSETQ. The CDR3 length is 15 residues. Trimming left V 1 base short and J 0 bases short, with 8 bases between.

The chain couples TRBV5-1 to TRBJ1-4; D is possibly TRBD1 (5 bases). Germline CDR1 reads SGHRS; CDR2 reads YFSETQ. The germline V and J ends were trimmed by 0 bases and 2 bases, with 11 bases remaining between them. The CDR3 runs to 16 residues. The CDR3 protein is CASSLDPAGTNEKLFF. CDR3 in DNA: TGCGCCAGCAGCTTGGATCCGGCAGGGACTAATGAAAAACTGTTTTTT.

V usage is TRBV6-1 and J usage is TRBJ1-2; maybe TRBD1 (6 bases). The V gene lost 3 bases and the J gene lost 4 bases, with 9 bases spanning the gap. This CDR3 has 13 amino acids. Per the germline V gene, CDR1 is MNHNS and CDR2 is SASEGT. The CDR3 bases are TGTGCCAGCAGTGACATGGGGGCCTATGGCTACACCTTC. Translating it yields CASSDMGAYGYTF.

The chain is built from TRBV4-2 and TRBJ2-3, with TRBD2 identical over 14 bases. J lost 2 bases, V lost 8 bases, and 9 bases had no gene match. This CDR3 is 17 amino acids long. Germline CDR1 is LGHNA and CDR2 is YNFKEQ. As DNA, the CDR3 is TGTGCCAGCGAAGGACTAGCGGGGGGCCCGTTCACAGATACGCAGTATTTT. This translates into CASEGLAGGPFTDTQYF.

The chain's CDR3 is CASRDRGGRTYEQYF. The CDR3, as DNA: TGTGCCAGTAGGGACAGGGGCGGGAGAACTTACGAGCAGTACTTC. This sequence joins TRBV19 and TRBJ2-7, with 9 bases that match TRBD1. CDR3 size: 15 residues. J gave up 4 bases and V 6 bases, and 10 bases lay outside the gene matches. The germline V gene encodes CDR1 LNHDA and CDR2 SQIVND (reference sequence).

V gene TRBV7-2 combines with J gene TRBJ1-1; maybe TRBD1 (5 bases). Looked up from germline, CDR1 is SGHTA and CDR2 is FQGNSA. V gave up 2 bases and J gave up 3 bases, with 19 bases separating them. The CDR3 consists of 17 residues. The CDR3 DNA reads as TGTGCCAGCAGCTTATTGCCCTTTGGGCAGGGTCACACTGAAGCTTTCTTT. Translating gives CASSLLPFGQGHTEAFF.

The count of this clone is one. J is TRBJ2-1 and V is TRBV5-8; 8 bases match TRBD2. Looked up from germline, CDR1 is SGHTS and CDR2 is YDEGEE. V dropped 0 bases and J dropped 0; count of bases not matched to a gene: 8. The CDR3 has 18 amino acids. The CDR3 DNA reads as TGTGCCAGCAGCTTGGGTACGGTGAGCGGGAGCTCCTACAATGAGCAGTTCTTC. Encoded protein: CASSLGTVSGSSYNEQFF.

The chain carries TRBV29-1 and TRBJ1-1, with D hard to call. The V and J ends lost 2 bases and 2 bases respectively, with 12 bases between them. Looked up from germline, CDR1 is SQVTM and CDR2 is ANQGSEA. The CDR3 loop spans 14 amino acids. CDR3 in amino acids: CSVETGRGNTEAFF. As DNA, the CDR3 is TGCAGCGTTGAAACCGGACGGGGTAACACTGAAGCTTTCTTT.

The chain recombines TRBV29-1 with TRBJ1-2, with 8 bases fitting TRBD1. The germline V gene has CDR1 SQVTM and CDR2 ANQGSEA. The J segment lost 2 bases and the V segment lost 4 bases, leaving 6 bases of the junction unmatched. The CDR3 is made up of 14 amino acids. Here the CDR3 DNA reads TGCAGCGTTGCCGAGGACAGGGAAAACTATGGCTACACCTTC. Amino acid sequence: CSVAEDRENYGYTF.

The chain links TRBV24-1 to TRBJ2-3, with 9 bases fitting TRBD1. The trim removed 9 bases at V and 3 bases at J, leaving 12 bases unmatched. Germline CDR1 reads KGHDR; CDR2 reads SFDVKD. The CDR3 runs 16 residues. For the CDR3, the DNA is TGTGCCACCGGAAAATCGGGGACAGGGCGGACAGATACGCAGTATTTT. It codes for CATGKSGTGRTDTQYF.

The V and J genes are TRBV9 and TRBJ2-3; 7 bases fit TRBD2. This CDR3 is built from 17 residues. The V segment lost 0 bases and the J segment 2 bases; nucleotides outside the gene matches: 9. The germline gives CDR1 SGDLS, CDR2 YYNGEE. CDR3 residues: CASSVDGGGRATDTQYF. The CDR3 DNA follows: TGTGCCAGCAGCGTAGATGGCGGGGGTAGGGCCACAGATACGCAGTATTTT. Variable domain in full (rest from reference TRBV9 and TRBJ2-3): DSGVTQTPKHLITATGQRVTLRCSPRSGDLSVYWYQQSLDQGLQFLIQYYNGEERAKGNILERFSAQQFPDLHSELNLSSLELGDSALYFCASSVDGGGRATDTQYFGPGTRLTVL.

This chain connects TRBV27 to TRBJ2-6; 8 bases line up with TRBD1. Germline trimming cut 10 bases from V and 4 bases from J; bases unmatched to any gene: 12. Germline CDR1 is MNHEY and CDR2 is SMNVEV (reference sequence). CDR3 length: 16 residues. The CDR3 DNA is TGTGCCACCAGGCGGCAGGGGGCGCGAGGGGCCAACGTCCTGACTTTC. It specifies CATRRQGARGANVLTF.

The chain employs TRBV7-2 and TRBJ1-1; D unclear. CDR3 length equals 14 residues. V lost 5 bases and J lost 0, with 10 bases in between. The germline CDR1 and CDR2 sequences are SGHTA and FQGNSA. The CDR3 DNA is TGTGCCAGCAGCACCATTAACATGAACACTGAAGCTTTCTTT. It specifies CASSTINMNTEAFF.

V and J are TRBV11-2 and TRBJ2-2, with TRBD2 matching over 10 bases. CDR3 length: 16 residues. Germline V gives CDR1 SGHAT, CDR2 FQNNGV. V shed 4 bases, J shed 6 bases, and the junction held 8 bases outside the gene matches. The CDR3 protein is CASSSQRGGASGELFF. CDR3 nucleotide sequence: TGTGCCAGCAGCTCACAGCGGGGGGGCGCGTCCGGGGAGCTGTTTTTT.

V is TRBV3-1 (or the pseudogene TRBV3-2) and J is TRBJ1-1, with 7 bases fitting TRBD1. V lost 5 bases and J lost 11; bases outside the gene matches: 8. Germline loops: CDR1 LGHDT, CDR2 YNNKEL (reference sequence). The CDR3 loop spans 12 amino acids. The CDR3 spells CASSGDRWSAFF. CDR3 nucleotides: TGTGCCAGCAGCGGGGACAGATGGTCCGCTTTCTTT.

This chain connects TRBV9 to TRBJ1-2; 9 nucleotides match TRBD1. This CDR3 region has 17 residues. CDR1 is SGDLS and CDR2 is YYNGEE in the germline V gene. The V segment lost 4 bases and the J segment 0 bases; nucleotides outside the gene matches: 10. CDR3 protein: CASSSPRGQGPNYGYTF. For the CDR3, the DNA is TGTGCCAGCAGCTCCCCCAGGGGACAGGGCCCTAACTATGGCTACACCTTC.

The rearrangement uses TRBV2 and TRBJ1-4; TRBD1 aligns across 9 bases. The ends lost 7 bases at V and 6 bases at J; junction bases unmatched: 9. The length of the CDR3 is 15 residues. Germline values: CDR1 SNHLY, CDR2 FYNNEI. The CDR3 loop reads CASILGQGRDEKLFF. The CDR3 DNA reads as TGTGCCAGCATTCTGGGACAGGGACGGGATGAAAAACTGTTTTTT.

The chain employs TRBV10-1 and TRBJ1-1; D possibly corresponds to TRBD1 (6 bases). The germline V and J ends were trimmed by 0 bases and 1 base, with 12 bases remaining between them. The CDR3 contains 16 residues. CDR1 and CDR2 from the germline V gene are WNHNN and SYGVQD (reference sequence). CDR3 sequence reads: CASSESNGTKNTEAFF. The CDR3 coding sequence is TGCGCCAGCAGTGAGTCGAACGGGACAAAGAACACTGAAGCTTTCTTT.

The genes are TRBV19 and TRBJ1-6; 9 bases match TRBD1. Germline V lookup: CDR1 LNHDA, CDR2 SQIVND (reference sequence). Germline trimming cut 5 bases from V and 6 bases from J; bases unmatched to any gene: 8. The CDR3 covers 16 residues. The CDR3 DNA reads TGTGCCAGTAGTCTCACCGGGACAGGGAGTAATTCACCCCTCCACTTT. Amino acids: CASSLTGTGSNSPLHF.

The genes are TRBV5-1 and TRBJ2-1, with a possible D match to TRBD1 (5 bases). Per germline, CDR1 SGHRS and CDR2 YFSETQ. The CDR3 has 16 residues. Trimming shortened V by 1 base and J by 7 bases, and 18 bases separated the two germline ends. CDR3: CASSLRPQGLNNEQFF. The CDR3, as DNA: TGCGCCAGCAGCTTGCGGCCGCAGGGTCTAAATAATGAGCAGTTCTTC. Full variable domain (rest looked up from reference TRBV5-1 and TRBJ2-1): KAGVTQTPRYLIKTRGQQVTLSCSPISGHRSVSWYQQTPGQGLQFLFEYFSETQRNKGNFPGRFSGRQFSNSRSEMNVSTLELGDSALYLCASSLRPQGLNNEQFFGPGTRLTVL.

This rearrangement joins TRBV2 to TRBJ2-1, with TRBD2 as a possible D gene (5 bases). The CDR3 is 15 amino acids. Trimming removed 4 bases at V and 2 bases at J, with 12 bases between. CDR1 and CDR2 from the germline V gene are SNHLY and FYNNEI. Here the CDR3 reads CASSVSWETYNEQFF. CDR3 coding DNA: TGTGCCAGCAGTGTTAGCTGGGAGACCTACAATGAGCAGTTCTTC.

This chain connects TRBV6-2 or TRBV6-3 to TRBJ2-5; 8 bases map to TRBD2. V lost 2 bases, J lost 2 bases, and 10 bases stayed unmatched. Germline CDR1 and CDR2: MNHEY and SVGEGT. The CDR3 totals 17 residues. The CDR3 spells CASSYPPAGAKQETQYF. Written as DNA, the CDR3 is TGTGCCAGCAGTTACCCTCCAGCGGGGGCCAAACAAGAGACCCAGTACTTC.

This chain uses TRBV2 with TRBJ2-7; 8 positions match TRBD2. The CDR3 runs to 15 residues. The germline V gene encodes CDR1 SNHLY and CDR2 FYNNEI. V lost 5 bases and J lost 4; bases outside the gene matches: 10. CDR3 nucleotides: TGTGCCAGCAGTTATCTTGATAGCGGGGAGTACGAGCAGTACGTC. As protein: CASSYLDSGEYEQYV.

This clone was detected a few times. The chain couples TRBV11-2 to TRBJ2-3, with D possibly TRBD2 on 6 matching bases. The V gene lost 5 bases and the J gene lost 2 bases, with 17 bases spanning the gap. The CDR3 is made up of 16 amino acids. Germline values: CDR1 SGHAT, CDR2 FQNNGV. The CDR3 region has the DNA TGTGCCAGCAGCCCGAGACTAGATCTTCCCACAGATACGCAGTATTTT. Translating gives CASSPRLDLPTDTQYF.

The V gene is TRBV2, the J gene TRBJ1-1; D unclear. The V gene lost 7 bases and the J gene lost 0 bases, with 9 bases spanning the gap. CDR1 is SNHLY, CDR2 FYNNEI, per germline. CDR3 length: 13 amino acids. CDR3 loop: CASIGRLNTEAFF. The CDR3 coding sequence is TGTGCCAGCATAGGCAGGTTGAACACTGAAGCTTTCTTT.

The CDR3 DNA reads TGCGCCAGCAGCCAAGCGCCGGGTGATGGGAGGGGCTACACCTTC. Translation: CASSQAPGDGRGYTF. The chain carries TRBV4-1 and TRBJ1-2; D gene ambiguous. Per the germline V gene, CDR1 is MGHRA and CDR2 is YSYEKL. V was shortened by 1 base and J by 8 bases, with 17 bases between the two germline ends. This CDR3 contains 15 residues.